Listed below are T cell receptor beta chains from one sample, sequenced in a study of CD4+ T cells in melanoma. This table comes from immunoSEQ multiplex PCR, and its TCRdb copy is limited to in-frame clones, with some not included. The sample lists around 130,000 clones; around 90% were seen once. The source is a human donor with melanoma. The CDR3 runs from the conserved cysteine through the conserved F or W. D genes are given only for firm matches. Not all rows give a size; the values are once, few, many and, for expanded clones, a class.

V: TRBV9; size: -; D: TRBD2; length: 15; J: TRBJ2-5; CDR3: CASSADPTSGKTQYF; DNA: TGTGCCAGCAGCGCGGACCCGACTAGCGGCAAGACCCAGTACTTC
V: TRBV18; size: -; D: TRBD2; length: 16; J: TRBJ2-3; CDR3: CASSHQGLAGTDTQYF; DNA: TGTGCCAGCTCGCACCAGGGACTAGCGGGGACAGATACGCAGTATTTT
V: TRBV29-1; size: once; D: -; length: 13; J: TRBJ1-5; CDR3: CSVFSTGHQPQHF; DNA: TGCAGCGTTTTTTCAACAGGACATCAGCCCCAGCATTTT
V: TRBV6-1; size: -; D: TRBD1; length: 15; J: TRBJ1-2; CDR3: CASSDGTASNYGYTF; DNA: TGTGCCAGCAGTGACGGGACAGCGTCTAACTATGGCTACACCTTC
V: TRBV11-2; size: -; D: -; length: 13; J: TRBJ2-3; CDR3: CASSSDITDTQYF; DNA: TGTGCCAGCAGTTCGGACATCACAGATACGCAGTATTTT
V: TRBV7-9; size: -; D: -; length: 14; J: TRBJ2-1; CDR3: CASSSQGGGNEQFF; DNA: TGTGCCAGCAGCTCGCAGGGGGGAGGCAATGAGCAGTTCTTC
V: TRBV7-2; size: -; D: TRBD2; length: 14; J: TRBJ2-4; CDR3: CASSPSNRGGASYF; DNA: TGTGCCAGCAGTCCCTCCAATCGCGGGGGGGCTTCGTACTTC
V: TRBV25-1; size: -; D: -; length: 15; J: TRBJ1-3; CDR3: CASSGHQKSGNTIYF; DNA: TGTGCCAGCAGTGGGCACCAGAAGTCTGGAAACACCATATATTTT
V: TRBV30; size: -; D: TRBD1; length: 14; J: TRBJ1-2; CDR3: CAWSADRGSYGYTF; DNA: TGTGCCTGGAGCGCCGACAGGGGGAGTTATGGCTACACCTTC
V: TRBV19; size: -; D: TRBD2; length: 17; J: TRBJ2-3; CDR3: CASSIAASGGAWDTQYF; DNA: TGTGCCAGTAGTATAGCCGCTAGCGGGGGAGCTTGGGATACGCAGTATTTT
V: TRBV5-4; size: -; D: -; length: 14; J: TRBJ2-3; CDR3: CASSFLATADTQYF; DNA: TGTGCCAGCAGCTTCTTAGCGACCGCAGATACGCAGTATTTT
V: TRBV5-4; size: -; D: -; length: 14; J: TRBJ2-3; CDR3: CASSLRDRTDTQYF; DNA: TGTGCCAGCAGCCTCCGAGACCGCACAGATACGCAGTATTTT
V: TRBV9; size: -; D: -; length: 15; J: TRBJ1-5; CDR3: CASSVGGTGNQPQHF; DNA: TGTGCCAGCAGCGTAGGTGGGACGGGCAATCAGCCCCAGCATTTT
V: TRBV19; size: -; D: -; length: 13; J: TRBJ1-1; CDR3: CASSIPAPGMTFF; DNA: TGTGCCAGTAGTATCCCGGCGCCGGGGATGACTTTCTTT
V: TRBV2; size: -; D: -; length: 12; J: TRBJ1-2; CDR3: CASSSVGFGYTF; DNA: TGTGCCAGCAGCTCCGTGGGGTTTGGCTACACCTTC
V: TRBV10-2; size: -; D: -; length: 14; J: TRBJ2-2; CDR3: CASRRGRNTGELFF; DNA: TGCGCCAGCCGCCGGGGGAGGAACACCGGGGAGCTGTTTTTT
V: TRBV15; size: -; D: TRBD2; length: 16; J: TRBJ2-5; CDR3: CATSRDRTGGQETQYF; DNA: TGTGCCACCAGCAGAGATCGGACGGGAGGCCAAGAGACCCAGTACTTC
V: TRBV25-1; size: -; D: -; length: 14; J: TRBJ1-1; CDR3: CASRGAGVNTEAFF; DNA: TGTGCCAGCAGGGGGGCGGGAGTGAACACTGAAGCTTTCTTT
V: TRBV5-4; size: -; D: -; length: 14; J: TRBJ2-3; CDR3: CASSVGSVMDTQYF; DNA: TGTGCCAGCAGTGTAGGTAGCGTGATGGATACGCAGTATTTT
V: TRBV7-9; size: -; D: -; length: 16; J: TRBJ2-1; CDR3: CASSPPRGIQYNEQFF; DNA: TGTGCCAGCAGTCCCCCCAGGGGTATTCAATACAATGAGCAGTTCTTC
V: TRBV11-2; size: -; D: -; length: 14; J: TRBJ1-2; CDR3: CASSSGPASRGYTF; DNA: TGTGCCAGCAGCTCCGGACCGGCCTCCAGAGGCTACACCTTC
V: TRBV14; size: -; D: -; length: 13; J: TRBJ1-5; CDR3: CASSQRINQPQHF; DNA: TGTGCCAGCAGCCAAAGGATCAATCAGCCCCAGCATTTT
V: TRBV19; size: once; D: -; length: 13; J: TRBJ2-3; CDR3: CASSSQGSDTQYF; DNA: TGTGCCAGTAGTAGCCAGGGGTCAGATACGCAGTATTTT
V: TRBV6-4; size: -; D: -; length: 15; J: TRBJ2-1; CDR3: CASSVEAGTYNEQFF; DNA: TGTGCCAGCAGTGTGGAGGCGGGGACCTACAATGAGCAGTTCTTC
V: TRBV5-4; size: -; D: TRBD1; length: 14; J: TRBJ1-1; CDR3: CASSLDRGNTEAFF; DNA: TGTGCCAGCAGCTTGGACAGGGGGAACACTGAAGCTTTCTTT
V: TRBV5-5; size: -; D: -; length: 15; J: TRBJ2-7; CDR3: CASSSKTVTQGEQYF; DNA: TGTGCCAGCAGCTCCAAAACCGTAACACAGGGCGAGCAGTACTTC
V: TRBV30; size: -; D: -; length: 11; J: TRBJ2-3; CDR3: CAWSDGYTQYF; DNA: TGTGCCTGGAGTGATGGCTATACGCAGTATTTT
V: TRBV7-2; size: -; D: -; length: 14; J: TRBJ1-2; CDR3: CASRSTAILSGYTF; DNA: TGTGCCAGCAGGTCGACAGCCATATTATCCGGCTACACCTTC
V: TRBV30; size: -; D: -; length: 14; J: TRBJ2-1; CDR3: CAWSGGGKNNEQFF; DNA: TGTGCCTGGAGTGGAGGGGGGAAGAACAATGAGCAGTTCTTC
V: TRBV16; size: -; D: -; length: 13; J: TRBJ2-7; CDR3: CASSHGHVYEQYF; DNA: TGTGCCAGCAGCCATGGGCATGTCTACGAGCAGTACTTC
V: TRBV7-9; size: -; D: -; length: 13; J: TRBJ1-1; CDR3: CASLIGGNTEAFF; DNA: TGTGCCAGCCTAATCGGGGGGAACACTGAAGCTTTCTTT
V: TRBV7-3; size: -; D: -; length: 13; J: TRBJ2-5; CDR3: CASSSGVQETQYF; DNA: TGTGCCAGCAGTTCGGGGGTCCAAGAGACCCAGTACTTC
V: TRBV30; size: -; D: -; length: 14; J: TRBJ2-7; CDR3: CAWSVFTSSYEQYF; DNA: TGTGCCTGGAGTGTCTTCACGAGCTCCTACGAGCAGTACTTC
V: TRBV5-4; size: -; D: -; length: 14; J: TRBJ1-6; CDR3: CASSSGTNNSPLHF; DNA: TGTGCCAGCAGCTCCGGGACCAATAATTCACCCCTCCACTTT
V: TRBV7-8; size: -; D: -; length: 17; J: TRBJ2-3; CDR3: CASSLEGGTLSTDTQYF; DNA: TGTGCCAGCAGCTTGGAGGGGGGAACCCTTAGCACAGATACGCAGTATTTT
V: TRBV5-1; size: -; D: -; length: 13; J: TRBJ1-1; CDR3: CASSEQGNTEAFF; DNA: TGCGCCAGCAGCGAACAGGGGAACACTGAAGCTTTCTTT
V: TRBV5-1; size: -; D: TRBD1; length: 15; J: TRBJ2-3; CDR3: CASSLTGFSADTQYF; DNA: TGCGCCAGCAGCCTGACAGGGTTTTCAGCAGATACGCAGTATTTT
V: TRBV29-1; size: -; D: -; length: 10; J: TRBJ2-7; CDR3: CSPHSYEQYF; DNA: TGCAGCCCACACTCCTACGAGCAGTACTTC
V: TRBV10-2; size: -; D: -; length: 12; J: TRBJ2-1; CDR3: CASRAGINEQFF; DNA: TGCGCCAGCAGGGCAGGGATCAATGAGCAGTTCTTC
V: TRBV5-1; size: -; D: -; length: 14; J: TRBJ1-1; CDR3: CASSFTGANTEAFF; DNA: TGCGCCAGCAGCTTCACGGGGGCGAACACTGAAGCTTTCTTT
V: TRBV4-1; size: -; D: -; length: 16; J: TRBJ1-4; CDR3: CASSQDQNPGAEKLFF; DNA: TGCGCCAGCAGCCAAGATCAGAACCCGGGGGCTGAAAAACTGTTTTTT
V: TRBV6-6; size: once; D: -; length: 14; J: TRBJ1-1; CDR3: CASRGRNPDTEAFF; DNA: TGTGCCAGCAGGGGACGGAATCCAGACACTGAAGCTTTCTTT
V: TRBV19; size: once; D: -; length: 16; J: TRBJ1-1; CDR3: CASSIGEGRKRTEAFF; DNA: TGTGCCAGTAGTATTGGGGAGGGGCGCAAGCGCACTGAAGCTTTCTTT
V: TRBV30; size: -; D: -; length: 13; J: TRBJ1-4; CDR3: CAWSFWGREKLFF; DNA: TGTGCCTGGAGCTTCTGGGGGCGTGAAAAACTGTTTTTT
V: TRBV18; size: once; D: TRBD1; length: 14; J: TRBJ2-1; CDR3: CASSRDRAYNEQFF; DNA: TGTGCCAGCTCACGGGACAGGGCATACAATGAGCAGTTCTTC
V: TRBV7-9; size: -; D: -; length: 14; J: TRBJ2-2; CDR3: CASRLRSGTGELFF; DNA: TGTGCCAGCAGGCTTAGGTCTGGGACCGGGGAGCTGTTTTTT
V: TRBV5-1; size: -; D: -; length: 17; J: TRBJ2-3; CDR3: CASSLVGLTTSTDTQYF; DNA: TGCGCCAGCAGCTTGGTCGGCTTGACAACTAGCACAGATACGCAGTATTTT
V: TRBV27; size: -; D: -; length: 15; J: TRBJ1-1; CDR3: CASSLAFGGGTEAFF; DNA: TGTGCCAGCAGTTTAGCCTTCGGGGGAGGTACTGAAGCTTTCTTT
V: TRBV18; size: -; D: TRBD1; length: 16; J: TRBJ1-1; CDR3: CASSPPSGGRNTEAFF; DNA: TGTGCCAGCTCCCCCCCTTCAGGGGGCAGGAACACTGAAGCTTTCTTT
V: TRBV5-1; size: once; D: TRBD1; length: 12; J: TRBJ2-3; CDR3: CASSWTGVEQYF; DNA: TGCGCCAGCAGCTGGACAGGGGTCGAGCAGTATTTT
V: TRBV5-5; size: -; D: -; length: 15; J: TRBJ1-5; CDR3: CASSLVPGSNQPQHF; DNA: TGTGCCAGCAGCTTGGTACCAGGGAGCAATCAGCCCCAGCATTTT
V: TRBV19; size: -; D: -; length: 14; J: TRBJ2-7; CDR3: CASSSQGISYEQYF; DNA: TGTGCCAGTAGTAGCCAGGGGATATCCTACGAGCAGTACTTC
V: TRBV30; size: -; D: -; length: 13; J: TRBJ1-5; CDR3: CAWSMARNQPQHF; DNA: TGTGCCTGGAGTATGGCGCGCAATCAGCCCCAGCATTTT
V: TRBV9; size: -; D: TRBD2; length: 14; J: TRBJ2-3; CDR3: CASTTSGGLDTQYF; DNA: TGTGCCAGCACAACTAGCGGGGGGTTAGATACGCAGTATTTT
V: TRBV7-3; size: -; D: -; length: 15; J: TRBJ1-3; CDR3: CASSLRTGSGNTIYF; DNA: TGTGCCAGCAGCCTACGCACAGGATCTGGAAACACCATATATTTT
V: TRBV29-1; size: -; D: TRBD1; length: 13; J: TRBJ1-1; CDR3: CSARGGDNTEAFF; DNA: TGCAGCGCACGAGGGGGCGATAACACTGAAGCTTTCTTT
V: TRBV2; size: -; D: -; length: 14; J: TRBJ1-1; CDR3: CASSEALPNTEAFF; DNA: TGTGCCAGCAGTGAAGCGCTCCCGAACACTGAAGCTTTCTTT